This T cell receptor beta chain was identified during a study of T cells in women clearing cervical HPV infection. In the study overall: Controls gave blood once infection was undetectable; cases at lesion identification.

The repertoire was sequenced with immunoSEQ multiplex PCR; TCRdb's copy has only in-frame clones and lacks some. This sample lists 40,000 to 60,000 clones; its ten largest clones have 0.8% to 1%. As for this clone: The CDR3 extends 3 residues past the end of the read, so its final part is completed from the germline J gene.

Germline CDR1 DFQATT, CDR2 SNEGSKA (reference sequence). This CDR3 is built from 16 residues. The V and J ends lost 1 base and 3 bases, in that order; junction bases with no gene match: 11. This clonotype originated in a woman between 18 and 70 years old with a cervical HPV16 infection that either progressed to CIN3+ or cleared (not recorded which). Sequencing input: blood buffy coat. The chain employs TRBV20-1 and TRBJ2-7; 8 bases fit TRBD2. The part of the CDR3 DNA that was read is TGCAGTGCTAGAGGGTTGGGAGCGGGGGCCCTCTACGAG. It codes for CSARGLGAGALYE. The complete CDR3 sequence is CSARGLGAGALYEQYF.